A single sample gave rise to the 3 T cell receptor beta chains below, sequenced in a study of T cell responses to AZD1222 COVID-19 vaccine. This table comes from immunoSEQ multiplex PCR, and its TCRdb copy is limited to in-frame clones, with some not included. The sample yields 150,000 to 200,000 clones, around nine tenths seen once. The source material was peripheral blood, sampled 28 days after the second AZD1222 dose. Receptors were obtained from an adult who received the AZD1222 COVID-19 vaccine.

The CDR3 is CASSLVRLSTEAFF. CDR3 in DNA: TGTGCCAGCAGTTTGGTCAGGCTCAGCACTGAAGCTTTCTTT. V usage is TRBV28 and J usage is TRBJ1-1; D is ambiguous. Between the trimmed V and J ends, which lost 3 bases and 4 bases, there was a span of 12 bases. This CDR3 spans 14 amino acids. From germline, CDR1 is MDHEN and CDR2 SYDVKM.

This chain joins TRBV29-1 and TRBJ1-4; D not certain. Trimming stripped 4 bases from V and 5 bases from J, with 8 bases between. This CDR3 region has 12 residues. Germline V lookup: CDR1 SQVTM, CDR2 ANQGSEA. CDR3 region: CSVGRSNEKLFF. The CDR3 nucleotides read TGCAGCGTTGGACGATCGAATGAAAAACTGTTTTTT.

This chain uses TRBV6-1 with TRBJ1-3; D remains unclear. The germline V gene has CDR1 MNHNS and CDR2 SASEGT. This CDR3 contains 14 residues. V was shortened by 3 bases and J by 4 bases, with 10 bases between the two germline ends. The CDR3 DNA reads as TGTGCCAGCAGTGATGGACCCCGGGGAAACACCATATATTTT. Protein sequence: CASSDGPRGNTIYF.